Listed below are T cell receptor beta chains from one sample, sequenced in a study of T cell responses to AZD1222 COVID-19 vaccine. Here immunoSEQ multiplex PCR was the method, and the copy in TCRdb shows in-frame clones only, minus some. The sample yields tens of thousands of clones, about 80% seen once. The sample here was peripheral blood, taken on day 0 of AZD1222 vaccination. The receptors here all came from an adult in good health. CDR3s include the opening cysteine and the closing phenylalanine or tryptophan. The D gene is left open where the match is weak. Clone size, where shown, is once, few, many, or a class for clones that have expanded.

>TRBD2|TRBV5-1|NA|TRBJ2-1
CASSILAGGRGNEQFF
TGCGCCAGCAGCATACTAGCGGGCGGACGTGGCAATGAGCAGTTCTTC
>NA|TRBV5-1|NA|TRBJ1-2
CASSLEGNYGYTF
TGCGCCAGCAGCTTGGAAGGAAACTATGGCTACACCTTC
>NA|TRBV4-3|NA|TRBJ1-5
CASSLSWGSSQFNQPQHF
TGCGCCAGCAGCCTCTCTTGGGGTAGTAGCCAATTCAATCAGCCCCAGCATTTT
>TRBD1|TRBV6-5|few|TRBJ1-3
CASSWTGGEGNTIYF
TGTGCCAGCAGCTGGACAGGGGGTGAAGGAAACACCATATATTTT
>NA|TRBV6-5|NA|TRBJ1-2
CASRKVSPNYGYTF
TGTGCCAGCAGGAAGGTATCCCCTAACTATGGCTACACCTTC
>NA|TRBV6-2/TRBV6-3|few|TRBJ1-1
CASSYSAVNTEAFF
TGTGCCAGCAGTTACTCAGCAGTGAACACTGAAGCTTTCTTT
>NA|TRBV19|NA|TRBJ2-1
CASSIDPSSTFYNEQFF
TGTGCCAGTAGTATAGATCCGTCTAGCACTTTTTACAATGAGCAGTTCTTC
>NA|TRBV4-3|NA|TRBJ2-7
CASGLNMGPGEQYF
TGCGCCAGCGGCCTTAATATGGGTCCGGGAGAGCAGTACTTC
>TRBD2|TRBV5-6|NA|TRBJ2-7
CASSGDYHPFYEQYF
TGTGCCAGCAGCGGGGACTATCACCCCTTCTACGAGCAGTACTTC
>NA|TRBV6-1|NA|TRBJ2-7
CASSEALVSYEQYF
TGTGCCAGCAGTGAAGCGCTAGTATCCTACGAGCAGTACTTC
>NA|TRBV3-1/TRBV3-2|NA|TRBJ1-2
CASSQDYRNYGYTF
TGTGCCAGCAGCCAAGATTATCGGAACTATGGCTACACCTTC
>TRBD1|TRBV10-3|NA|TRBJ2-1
CAISGPQGASYNEQFF
TGTGCCATCAGTGGGCCCCAGGGGGCTTCCTACAATGAGCAGTTCTTC
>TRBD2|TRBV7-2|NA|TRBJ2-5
CASSWASGSGETQYF
TGTGCCAGCAGCTGGGCTAGCGGGAGCGGAGAGACCCAGTACTTC
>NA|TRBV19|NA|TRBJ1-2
CASTLGGNPYGYTF
TGTGCCAGTACCCTAGGGGGTAACCCCTATGGCTACACCTTC
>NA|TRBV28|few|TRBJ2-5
CASSLSRVAKETQYF
TGTGCCAGCAGTTTATCGAGGGTTGCCAAAGAGACCCAGTACTTC
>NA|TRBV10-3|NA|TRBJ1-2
CAISDGRAGYGYTF
TGTGCCATCAGTGATGGCAGGGCGGGTTATGGCTACACCTTC
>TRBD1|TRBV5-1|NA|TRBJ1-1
CASSSTGDPNTEAFF
TGCGCCAGCAGCTCAACAGGGGACCCGAACACTGAAGCTTTCTTT
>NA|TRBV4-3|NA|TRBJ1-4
CASSQDATNEKLFF
TGCGCCAGCAGCCAAGATGCAACTAATGAAAAACTGTTTTTT
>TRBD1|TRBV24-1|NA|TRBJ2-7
CATSDLGSRGQYEQYF
TGTGCCACCAGTGATTTGGGGTCCAGGGGGCAATACGAGCAGTACTTC
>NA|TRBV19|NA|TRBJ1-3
CASSIQGLVGNTIYF
TGTGCCAGTAGTATACAGGGCCTGGTCGGAAACACCATATATTTT
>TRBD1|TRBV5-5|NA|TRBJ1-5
CASSSLQGDQPQHF
TGTGCCAGCAGCTCATTACAGGGGGACCAGCCCCAGCATTTT
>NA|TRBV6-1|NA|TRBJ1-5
CASSEGVGQPQHF
TGTGCCAGCAGTGAAGGGGTCGGTCAGCCCCAGCATTTT
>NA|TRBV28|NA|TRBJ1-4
CASKLQRTVWGSEKLFF
TGTGCCAGCAAACTCCAACGGACGGTTTGGGGTTCTGAAAAACTGTTTTTT
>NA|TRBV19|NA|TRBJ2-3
CASSQRTGSTDTQYF
TGTGCCAGTAGTCAACGGACGGGGAGCACAGATACGCAGTATTTT
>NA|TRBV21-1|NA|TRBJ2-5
CASSKWPSGKETQYF
TGTGCCAGCAGCAAGTGGCCTAGCGGGAAAGAGACCCAGTACTTC
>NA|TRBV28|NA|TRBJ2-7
CASRTGRLSFTSYEQYF
TGTGCCAGCAGAACCGGACGTTTGTCTTTCACCTCTTACGAGCAGTACTTC
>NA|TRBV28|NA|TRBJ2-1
CASTVRVTLYNEQFF
TGTGCCAGCACCGTCCGAGTGACTCTCTACAATGAGCAGTTCTTC
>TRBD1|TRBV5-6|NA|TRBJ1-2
CASSFGQELYGYTF
TGTGCCAGCAGTTTCGGACAGGAACTCTATGGCTACACCTTC
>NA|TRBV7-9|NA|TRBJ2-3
CASSTRGGVDTQYF
TGTGCCAGCAGCACACGGGGCGGGGTAGATACGCAGTATTTT
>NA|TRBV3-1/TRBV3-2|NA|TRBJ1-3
CASSHRADTIYF
TGTGCCAGCAGCCACAGGGCCGACACCATATATTTT
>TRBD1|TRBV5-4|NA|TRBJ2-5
CASSWTGERETQYF
TGTGCCAGCAGCTGGACAGGGGAAAGGGAGACCCAGTACTTC
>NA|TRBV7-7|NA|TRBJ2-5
CASSLRDLQETQYF
TGTGCTAGCAGCTTGCGGGACCTCCAAGAGACCCAGTACTTC
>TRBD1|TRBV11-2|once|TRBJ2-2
CASSRQGSTGELFF
TGTGCCAGCAGCCGACAGGGATCCACCGGGGAGCTGTTTTTT
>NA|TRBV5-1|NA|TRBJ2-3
CASSFRTPGAPSTDTQYF
TGCGCCAGCAGCTTTCGAACACCAGGGGCCCCTAGCACAGATACGCAGTATTTT
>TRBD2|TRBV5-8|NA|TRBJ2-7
CASSPLGLAGLPSYEQYF
TGTGCCAGCAGCCCTCTCGGACTAGCGGGACTACCCTCCTACGAGCAGTACTTC
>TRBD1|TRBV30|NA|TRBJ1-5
CAWSGRQGSRQPQHF
TGTGCCTGGAGTGGCCGACAGGGCAGTAGGCAGCCCCAGCATTTT
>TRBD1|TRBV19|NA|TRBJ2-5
CASRGMWDRVHF
TGTGCCAGTAGAGGCATGTGGGACAGGGTGCACTTC
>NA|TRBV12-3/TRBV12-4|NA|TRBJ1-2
CASSLNRGYTF
TGTGCCAGCAGTCTTAATCGAGGCTACACCTTC
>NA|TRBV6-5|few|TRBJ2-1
CASSYPPQNEQFF
TGTGCCAGCAGTTACCCTCCGCAGAATGAGCAGTTCTTC
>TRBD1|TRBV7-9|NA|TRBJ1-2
CASSLAQWTGGAFGGYTF
TGTGCCAGCAGCTTAGCGCAGTGGACAGGGGGAGCCTTCGGAGGCTACACCTTC
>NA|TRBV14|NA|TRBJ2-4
CASSQSGALAKNIQYF
TGTGCCAGCAGCCAATCAGGGGCCTTAGCCAAAAACATTCAGTACTTC
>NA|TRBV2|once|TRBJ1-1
CATDNPRDTNTEAFF
TGTGCCACCGACAACCCCCGGGACACGAACACTGAAGCTTTCTTT
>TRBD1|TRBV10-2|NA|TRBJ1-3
CASSETGAYSGNTIYF
TGCGCCAGCAGTGAAACAGGGGCGTACTCTGGAAACACCATATATTTT